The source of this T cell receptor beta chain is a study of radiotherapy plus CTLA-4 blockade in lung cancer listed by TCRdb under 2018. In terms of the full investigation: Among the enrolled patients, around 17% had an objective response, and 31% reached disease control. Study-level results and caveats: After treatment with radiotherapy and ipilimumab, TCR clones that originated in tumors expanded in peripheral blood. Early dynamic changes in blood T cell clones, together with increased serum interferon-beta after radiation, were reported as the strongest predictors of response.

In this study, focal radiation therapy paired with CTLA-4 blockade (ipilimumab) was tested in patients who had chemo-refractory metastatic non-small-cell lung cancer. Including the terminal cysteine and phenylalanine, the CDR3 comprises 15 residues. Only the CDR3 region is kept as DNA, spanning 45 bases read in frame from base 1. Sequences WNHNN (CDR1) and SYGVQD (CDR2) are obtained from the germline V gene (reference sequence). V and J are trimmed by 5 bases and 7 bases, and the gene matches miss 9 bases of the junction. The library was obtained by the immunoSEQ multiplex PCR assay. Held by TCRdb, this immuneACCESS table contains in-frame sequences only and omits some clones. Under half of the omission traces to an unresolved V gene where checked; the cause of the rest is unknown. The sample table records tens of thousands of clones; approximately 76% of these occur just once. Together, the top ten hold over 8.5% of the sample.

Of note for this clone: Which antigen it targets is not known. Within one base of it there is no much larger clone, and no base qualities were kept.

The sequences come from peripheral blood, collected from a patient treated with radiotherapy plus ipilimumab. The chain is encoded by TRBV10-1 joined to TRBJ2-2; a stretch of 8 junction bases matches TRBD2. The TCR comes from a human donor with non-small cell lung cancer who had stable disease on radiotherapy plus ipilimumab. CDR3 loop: CASSPGGIDSGELFF. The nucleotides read TGCGCCAGCAGTCCGGGGGGGATAGATAGCGGGGAGCTGTTTTTT.